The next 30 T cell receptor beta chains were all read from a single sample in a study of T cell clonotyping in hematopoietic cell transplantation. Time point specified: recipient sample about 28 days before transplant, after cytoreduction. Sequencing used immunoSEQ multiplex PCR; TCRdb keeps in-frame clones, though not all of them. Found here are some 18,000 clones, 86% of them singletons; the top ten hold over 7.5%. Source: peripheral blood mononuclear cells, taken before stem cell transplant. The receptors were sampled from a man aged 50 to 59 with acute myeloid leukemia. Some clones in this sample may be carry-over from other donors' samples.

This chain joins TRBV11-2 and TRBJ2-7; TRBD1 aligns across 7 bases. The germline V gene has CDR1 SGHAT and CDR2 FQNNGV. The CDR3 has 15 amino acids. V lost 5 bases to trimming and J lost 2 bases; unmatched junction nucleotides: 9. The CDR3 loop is CASSQTGTATYEQYF. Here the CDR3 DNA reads TGTGCCAGCAGCCAAACCGGGACAGCGACCTACGAGCAGTACTTC.

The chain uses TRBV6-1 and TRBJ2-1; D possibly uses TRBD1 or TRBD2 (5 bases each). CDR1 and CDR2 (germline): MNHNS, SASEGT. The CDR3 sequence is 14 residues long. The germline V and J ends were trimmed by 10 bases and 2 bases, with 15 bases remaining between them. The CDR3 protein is CATEGEITYNEQFF. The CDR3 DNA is TGTGCCACCGAAGGGGAGATTACCTACAATGAGCAGTTCTTC.

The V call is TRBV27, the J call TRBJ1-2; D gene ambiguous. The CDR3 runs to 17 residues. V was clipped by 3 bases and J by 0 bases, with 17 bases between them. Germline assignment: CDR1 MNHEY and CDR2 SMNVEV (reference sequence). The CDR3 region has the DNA TGTGCCAGCAGTTTGATCGGTGGCCGCACTACTAACTATGGCTACACCTTC. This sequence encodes CASSLIGGRTTNYGYTF.

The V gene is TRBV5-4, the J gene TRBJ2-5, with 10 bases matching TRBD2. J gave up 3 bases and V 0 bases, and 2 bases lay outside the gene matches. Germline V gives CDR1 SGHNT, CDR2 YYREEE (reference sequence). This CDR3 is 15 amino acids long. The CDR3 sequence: CASSLDGTSEETQYF. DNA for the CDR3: TGTGCCAGCAGCTTGGACGGGACTAGCGAAGAGACCCAGTACTTC.

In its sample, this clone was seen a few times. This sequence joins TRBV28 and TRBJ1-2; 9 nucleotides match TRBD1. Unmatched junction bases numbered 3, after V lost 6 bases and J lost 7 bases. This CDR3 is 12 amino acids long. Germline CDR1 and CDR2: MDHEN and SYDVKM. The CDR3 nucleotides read TGTGCCAGCAGGGGACAGGGCCTTGGCTACACCTTC. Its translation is CASRGQGLGYTF.

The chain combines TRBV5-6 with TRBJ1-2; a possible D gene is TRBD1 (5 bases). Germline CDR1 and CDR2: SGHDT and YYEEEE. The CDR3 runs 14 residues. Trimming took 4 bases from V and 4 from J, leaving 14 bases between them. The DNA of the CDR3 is TGTGCCAGCAGCCTAACGACAGATTTCTATGGCTACACCTTC. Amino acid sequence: CASSLTTDFYGYTF.

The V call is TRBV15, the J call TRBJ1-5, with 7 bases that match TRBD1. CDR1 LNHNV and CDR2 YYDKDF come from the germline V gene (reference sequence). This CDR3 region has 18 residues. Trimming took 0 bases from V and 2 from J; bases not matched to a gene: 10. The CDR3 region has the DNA TGTGCCACCAGCAGAGATTCTAACACAGGGGAGGGCAATCAGCCCCAGCATTTT. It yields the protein CATSRDSNTGEGNQPQHF.

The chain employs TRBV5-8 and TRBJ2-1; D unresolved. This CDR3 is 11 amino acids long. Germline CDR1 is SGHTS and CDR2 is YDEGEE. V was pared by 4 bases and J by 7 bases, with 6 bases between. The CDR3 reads CASSLENEQFF. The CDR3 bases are TGTGCCAGCAGCCTTGAAAATGAGCAGTTCTTC.

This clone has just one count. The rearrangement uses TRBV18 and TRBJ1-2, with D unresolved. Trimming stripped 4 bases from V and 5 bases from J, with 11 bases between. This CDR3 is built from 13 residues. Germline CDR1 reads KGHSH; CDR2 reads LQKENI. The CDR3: CASSLETVYGYTF. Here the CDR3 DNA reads TGTGCCAGCTCACTAGAGACCGTATATGGCTACACCTTC.

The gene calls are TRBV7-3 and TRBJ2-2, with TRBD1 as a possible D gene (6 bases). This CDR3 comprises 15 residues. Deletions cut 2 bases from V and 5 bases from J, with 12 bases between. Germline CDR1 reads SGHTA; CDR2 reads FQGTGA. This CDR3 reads CASSLEGVRTGELFF. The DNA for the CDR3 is TGTGCCAGCAGCTTAGAGGGGGTACGAACCGGGGAGCTGTTTTTT.

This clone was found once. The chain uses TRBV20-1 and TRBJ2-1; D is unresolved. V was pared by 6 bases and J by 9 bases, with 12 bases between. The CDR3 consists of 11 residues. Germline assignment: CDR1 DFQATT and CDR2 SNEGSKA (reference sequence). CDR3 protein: CSANSAFEQFF. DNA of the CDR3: TGCAGTGCGAATTCGGCCTTTGAGCAGTTCTTC.

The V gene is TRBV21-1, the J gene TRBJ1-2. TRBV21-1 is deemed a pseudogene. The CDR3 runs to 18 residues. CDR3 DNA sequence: TGTGCCAGCAGCAAAGCTAATAGGTGGGACGCCGCTAACTATGGCTACACCTTC. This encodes CASSKANRWDAANYGYTF.

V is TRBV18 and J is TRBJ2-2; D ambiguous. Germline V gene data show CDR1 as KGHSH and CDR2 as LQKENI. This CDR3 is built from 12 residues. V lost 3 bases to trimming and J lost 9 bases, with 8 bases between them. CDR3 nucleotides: TGTGCCAGCTCACCGGGGATCTGGGAGCTGTTTTTT. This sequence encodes CASSPGIWELFF.

The CDR3 DNA sequence: TGTGCCAGCAGTGAAGCGCGAGGGAGGGCCAGCAATCAGCCCCAGCATTTT. The encoded protein is CASSEARGRASNQPQHF. This chain joins TRBV2 and TRBJ1-5; D unclear. V was cut by 0 bases and J by 1 base, with 13 bases left in between. The CDR3 spans 17 residues. The germline gives CDR1 SNHLY, CDR2 FYNNEI.

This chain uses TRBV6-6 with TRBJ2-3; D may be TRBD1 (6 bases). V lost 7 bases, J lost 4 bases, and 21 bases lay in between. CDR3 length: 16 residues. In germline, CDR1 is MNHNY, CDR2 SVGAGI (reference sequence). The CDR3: CASTGFTGMGADTQYF. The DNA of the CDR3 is TGTGCCAGCACCGGCTTCACAGGGATGGGGGCAGATACGCAGTATTTT.

The CDR3 region is CASSEGTWQEETQYF. The CDR3 region has the DNA TGTGCCAGCAGCGAGGGGACCTGGCAGGAGGAGACCCAGTACTTC. The chain employs TRBV9 and TRBJ2-5; D tentatively reads TRBD1 or TRBD2 (5 bases each). This CDR3 region has 15 residues. From germline, CDR1 is SGDLS and CDR2 YYNGEE. Trimming removed 3 bases from V and 5 bases from J, with 17 bases in between.

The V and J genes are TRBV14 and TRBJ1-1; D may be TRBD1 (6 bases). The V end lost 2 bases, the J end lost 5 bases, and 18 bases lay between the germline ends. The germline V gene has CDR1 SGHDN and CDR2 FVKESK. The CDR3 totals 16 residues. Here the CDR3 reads CASSQSQGLGKTEAFF. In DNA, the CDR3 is TGTGCCAGCAGCCAAAGTCAGGGGTTGGGGAAAACTGAAGCTTTCTTT.

CDR3 in amino acids: CASQDRRTGELFF. The CDR3 nucleotides are TGTGCCAGCCAGGATCGTCGGACCGGGGAGCTGTTTTTT. The chain has TRBV19 and TRBJ2-2; D is uncertain. Germline V gene lookup returns CDR1 LNHDA and CDR2 SQIVND (reference sequence). V lost 9 bases to trimming and J lost 5 bases, with 13 bases between them. The CDR3 is made up of 13 amino acids.

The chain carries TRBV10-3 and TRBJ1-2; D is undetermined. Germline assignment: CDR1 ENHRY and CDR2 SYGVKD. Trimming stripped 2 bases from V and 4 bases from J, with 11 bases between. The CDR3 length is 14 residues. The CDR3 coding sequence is TGTGCCATCAGTGAGCCCGGGGTGGGCTATGGCTACACCTTC. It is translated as CAISEPGVGYGYTF.

The DNA of the CDR3 is TGTGCCAGTAGTACCCCCCGGTCGGGGGCCAAAAACATTCAGTACTTC. Translated, it gives CASSTPRSGAKNIQYF. This chain joins TRBV19 and TRBJ2-4; D might be TRBD2 (5 bases). Germline V gives CDR1 LNHDA, CDR2 SQIVND (reference sequence). Trimming pared 4 bases from V and 1 base from J, leaving 14 bases between. This CDR3 contains 16 residues.

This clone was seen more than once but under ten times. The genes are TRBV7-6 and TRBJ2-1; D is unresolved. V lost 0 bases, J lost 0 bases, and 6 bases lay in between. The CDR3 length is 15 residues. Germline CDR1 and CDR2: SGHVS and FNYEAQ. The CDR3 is CASSLAWSSYNEQFF. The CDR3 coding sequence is TGTGCCAGCAGCTTAGCGTGGAGCTCCTACAATGAGCAGTTCTTC.

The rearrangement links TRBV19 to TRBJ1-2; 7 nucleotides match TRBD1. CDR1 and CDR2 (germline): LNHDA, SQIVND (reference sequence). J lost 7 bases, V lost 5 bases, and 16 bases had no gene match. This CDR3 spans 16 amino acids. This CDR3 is CASSLIGDRENSGYTF. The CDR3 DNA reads TGTGCCAGTAGTTTAATTGGGGACAGAGAGAATAGTGGCTACACCTTC.

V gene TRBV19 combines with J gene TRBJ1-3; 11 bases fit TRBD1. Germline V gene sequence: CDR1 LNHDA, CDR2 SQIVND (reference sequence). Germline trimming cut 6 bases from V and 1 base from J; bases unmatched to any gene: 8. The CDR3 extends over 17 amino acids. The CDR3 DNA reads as TGTGCCAGTAGCCCGGGACAGGGGGTTGTTTCTGGAAACACCATATATTTT. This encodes CASSPGQGVVSGNTIYF.

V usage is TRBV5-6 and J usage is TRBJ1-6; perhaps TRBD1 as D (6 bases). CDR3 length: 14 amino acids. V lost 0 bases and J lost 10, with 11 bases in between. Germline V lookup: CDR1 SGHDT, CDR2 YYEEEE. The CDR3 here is CASSLDREGSPLHF. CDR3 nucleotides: TGTGCCAGCAGCTTGGACAGGGAGGGCTCACCCCTCCACTTT. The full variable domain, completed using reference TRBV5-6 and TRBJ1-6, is DAGVTQSPTHLIKTRGQQVTLRCSPKSGHDTVSWYQQALGQGPQFIFQYYEEEERQRGNFPDRFSGHQFPNYSSELNVNALLLGDSALYLCASSLDREGSPLHFGNGTRLTVT.

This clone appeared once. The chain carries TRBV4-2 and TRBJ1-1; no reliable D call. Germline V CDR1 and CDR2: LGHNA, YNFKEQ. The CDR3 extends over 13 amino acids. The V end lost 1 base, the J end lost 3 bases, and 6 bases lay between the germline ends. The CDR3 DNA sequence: TGTGCCAGCAGCCAAGTCGTTGACACTGAAGCTTTCTTT. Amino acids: CASSQVVDTEAFF.

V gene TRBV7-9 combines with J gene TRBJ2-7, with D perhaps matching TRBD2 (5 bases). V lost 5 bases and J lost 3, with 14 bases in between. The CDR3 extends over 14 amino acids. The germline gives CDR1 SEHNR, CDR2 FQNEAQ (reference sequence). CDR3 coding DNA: TGTGCCAGCAGCCGAACGGGAACAGTCTACGAGCAGTACTTC. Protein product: CASSRTGTVYEQYF.

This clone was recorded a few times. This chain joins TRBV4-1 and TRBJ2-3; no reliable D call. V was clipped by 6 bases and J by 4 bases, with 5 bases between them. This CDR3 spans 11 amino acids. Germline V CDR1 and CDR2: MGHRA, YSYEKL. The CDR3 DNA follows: TGCGCCAGCAGGTGGGCAGATACGCAGTATTTT. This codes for CASRWADTQYF.

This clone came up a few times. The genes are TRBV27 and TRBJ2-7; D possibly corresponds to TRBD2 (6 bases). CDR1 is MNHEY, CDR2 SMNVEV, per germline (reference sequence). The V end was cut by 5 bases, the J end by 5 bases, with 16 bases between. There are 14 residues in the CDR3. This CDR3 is CASSLTSSVHEQYF. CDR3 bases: TGTGCCAGCAGTCTCACTAGCTCTGTCCACGAGCAGTACTTC.

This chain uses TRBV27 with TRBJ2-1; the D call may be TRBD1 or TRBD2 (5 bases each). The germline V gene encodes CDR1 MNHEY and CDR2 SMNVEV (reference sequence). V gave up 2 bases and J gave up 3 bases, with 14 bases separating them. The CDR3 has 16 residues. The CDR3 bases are TGTGCCAGCAGTTTAGGATTGGGGGTTCACTACAATGAGCAGTTCTTC. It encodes CASSLGLGVHYNEQFF.

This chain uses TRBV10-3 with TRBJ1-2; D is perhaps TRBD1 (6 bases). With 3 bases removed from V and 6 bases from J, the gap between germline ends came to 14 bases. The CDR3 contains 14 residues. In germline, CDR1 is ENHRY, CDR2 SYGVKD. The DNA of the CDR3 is TGTGCCATCAGTGACGGACACAGGGAGGATGGCTACACCTTC. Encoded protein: CAISDGHREDGYTF.